This T cell receptor beta chain was recovered during a study of blood T cells in healthy people across ages. Study-wide results and limits: Higher naive T cell percentage went strongly together with higher TCR beta diversity.

For this clonotype: The antigen is undetermined.

For the second PCR, which ran for roughly 7 to 11 cycles, a sample-barcoded 5' primer and a J-beta primer mix were used. TCRdb recomputed calls from the 5' RACE reads with MiXCR, one row per CDR3 protein. This table holds around 700,000 distinct CDR3 sequences, 20% to 25% found once. This CDR3 comprises 14 residues. Trimming removed 0 bases at V and 4 bases at J, with 8 bases between. The V gene's germline CDR1 is LGHNA and CDR2 YSLEER. The sample also formed part of further work on T cells of mothers and their children.

Sequencing was performed on blood. The J gene is TRBJ2-3, the V gene TRBV4-3; D is unclear. The origin of this receptor is a boy between 5 and 17 years old in good health. This CDR3 reads CASSQDRVPDTQYF. DNA for the CDR3: TGCGCCAGCAGCCAAGATAGGGTCCCAGATACGCAGTATTTT.